This note documents a single T cell receptor beta chain sequence. Its antigen is unknown. The sample comes from a study of beta chain features in type 1 diabetes. Study-wide results and limits: When VDJ junctions were examined, type 1 diabetes patients showed fewer insertions and more deletions. PCR might preferentially amplify shorter templates, equally in patients and controls.

Sequencing targeted expressed TCRB transcripts, as all isolated RNA had been reverse transcribed. Generated by immunoSEQ multiplex PCR, the TCRdb table keeps only in-frame clones and is missing some. This sample carries 300,000 to 450,000 clones, roughly 12% of them seen once, and the ten largest clones take roughly 0.015%. The CDR3 contains 17 residues. Trimming took 3 bases from V and 3 from J, leaving 20 bases between them. In germline, CDR1 is KGHSH, CDR2 LQKENI. Sequences were obtained from naive CD4+ T cells from blood. This clonotype was sampled from a young man in good health. The gene calls are TRBV18 and TRBJ1-1; TRBD1 is a possible D gene (6 bases). CDR3 nucleotides: TGTGCCAGCTCACCCCTTCCTAGGACAGAAAAGTACACTGAAGCTTTCTTT. Translated: CASSPLPRTEKYTEAFF.